These T cell receptor beta chains were read from a single sample in a study of blood T cell repertoires in COVID-19. Clones were sequenced by immunoSEQ multiplex PCR, and TCRdb holds only the in-frame ones, with some missing. The sample lists around 260,000 clones, roughly 88% occurring once. Sequenced: PBMCs or T cells enriched from blood (not recorded which). Every receptor here comes from a woman aged 30 to 39 who had recovered from COVID-19. The CDR3 runs from the conserved cysteine through the conserved F or W. D genes are given only for firm matches. A clone size is listed for some rows: how often the clone was seen (once, few, many), or a class if it is expanded.

clone size: .
V gene: TRBV7-8
J gene: TRBJ1-5
D gene: .
CDR3 protein: CASSSPQGTNQPQHF
CDR3 DNA: TGTGCCAGCAGCTCGCCCCAGGGAACCAATCAGCCCCAGCATTTT

clone size: once
V gene: TRBV19
J gene: TRBJ2-2
D gene: TRBD2
CDR3 protein: CASSTLAGGPSGELFF
CDR3 DNA: TGTGCCAGTAGTACCCTAGCGGGAGGGCCCTCCGGGGAGCTGTTTTTT

clone size: .
V gene: TRBV5-6
J gene: TRBJ1-1
D gene: .
CDR3 protein: CASSLQGAAEAFF
CDR3 DNA: TGTGCCAGCAGCTTGCAAGGGGCCGCGGAAGCTTTCTTT

clone size: .
V gene: TRBV5-1
J gene: TRBJ1-1
D gene: TRBD1
CDR3 protein: CASSLGPGQKLNTEAFF
CDR3 DNA: TGCGCCAGCAGCTTGGGACCGGGACAGAAACTGAACACTGAAGCTTTCTTT

clone size: few
V gene: TRBV5-6
J gene: TRBJ1-6
D gene: TRBD1
CDR3 protein: CASSLPTGQGNSPLHF
CDR3 DNA: TGTGCCAGCAGCTTGCCGACAGGGCAGGGGAATTCACCCCTCCACTTT

clone size: few
V gene: TRBV5-6
J gene: TRBJ2-7
D gene: .
CDR3 protein: CASSLGLRYEQYF
CDR3 DNA: TGTGCCAGCAGCTTGGGACTTCGCTACGAGCAGTACTTC

clone size: .
V gene: TRBV3-1/TRBV3-2
J gene: TRBJ2-4
D gene: TRBD2
CDR3 protein: CASSQAGGVNSAKNIQYF
CDR3 DNA: TGTGCCAGCAGCCAAGCCGGGGGGGTGAATTCGGCCAAAAACATTCAGTACTTC

clone size: .
V gene: TRBV5-1
J gene: TRBJ1-2
D gene: .
CDR3 protein: CASSLNPLTAVNYGYTF
CDR3 DNA: TGCGCCAGCAGCTTAAACCCCCTGACCGCGGTAAACTATGGCTACACCTTC

clone size: .
V gene: TRBV24-1
J gene: TRBJ2-7
D gene: .
CDR3 protein: CATSDPRGEQYF
CDR3 DNA: TGTGCCACCAGTGATCCCCGAGGCGAGCAGTACTTC

clone size: .
V gene: TRBV2
J gene: TRBJ1-1
D gene: .
CDR3 protein: CARSEIVNTEAFF
CDR3 DNA: TGTGCCAGATCAGAAATCGTGAACACTGAAGCTTTCTTT

clone size: .
V gene: TRBV7-9
J gene: TRBJ1-1
D gene: .
CDR3 protein: CASSLSTSNTEAFF
CDR3 DNA: TGTGCCAGCAGCTTAAGTACTTCGAACACTGAAGCTTTCTTT

clone size: .
V gene: TRBV27
J gene: TRBJ2-7
D gene: .
CDR3 protein: CASSDGQSTYEQYF
CDR3 DNA: TGTGCCAGCAGTGACGGACAGTCCACCTACGAGCAGTACTTC

clone size: .
V gene: TRBV28
J gene: TRBJ1-1
D gene: .
CDR3 protein: CATQDLGGDTEAFF
CDR3 DNA: TGTGCCACCCAAGACTTGGGGGGGGACACTGAAGCTTTCTTT

clone size: .
V gene: TRBV10-2
J gene: TRBJ1-1
D gene: TRBD1
CDR3 protein: CASSESQGVKVETFF
CDR3 DNA: TGCGCCAGCAGTGAGTCTCAGGGGGTGAAGGTCGAAACTTTCTTT

clone size: once
V gene: TRBV2
J gene: TRBJ1-5
D gene: TRBD1
CDR3 protein: CASSGPDRGGQPQHF
CDR3 DNA: TGTGCCAGCAGTGGCCCGGACAGGGGGGGACAGCCCCAGCATTTT

clone size: .
V gene: TRBV6-5
J gene: TRBJ2-5
D gene: .
CDR3 protein: CASSATRETQYF
CDR3 DNA: TGTGCCAGCAGCGCTACGAGGGAGACCCAGTACTTC

clone size: once
V gene: TRBV13
J gene: TRBJ1-1
D gene: TRBD1
CDR3 protein: CASSQQGLGAFF
CDR3 DNA: TGTGCCAGCAGCCAACAGGGGTTGGGAGCTTTCTTT

clone size: .
V gene: TRBV19
J gene: TRBJ2-3
D gene: TRBD2
CDR3 protein: CASSGSGGLDTQYF
CDR3 DNA: TGTGCCAGTAGTGGGTCGGGAGGGCTCGATACGCAGTATTTT

clone size: .
V gene: TRBV2
J gene: TRBJ2-3
D gene: TRBD2
CDR3 protein: CASRISGETQYF
CDR3 DNA: TGTGCCAGCAGGATTAGCGGGGAGACGCAGTATTTT

clone size: few
V gene: TRBV18
J gene: TRBJ2-7
D gene: .
CDR3 protein: CASSPPGGFEQYF
CDR3 DNA: TGTGCCAGCTCACCACCCGGAGGGTTCGAGCAGTACTTC

clone size: .
V gene: TRBV29-1
J gene: TRBJ2-2
D gene: .
CDR3 protein: CSVVWSGGELFF
CDR3 DNA: TGCAGCGTTGTCTGGTCCGGCGGGGAGCTGTTTTTT

clone size: .
V gene: TRBV19
J gene: TRBJ1-6
D gene: TRBD1
CDR3 protein: CASTPRRSGQGGSPLHF
CDR3 DNA: TGTGCCAGTACCCCCCGGCGTTCTGGACAGGGGGGATCACCCCTCCACTTT

clone size: .
V gene: TRBV5-5
J gene: TRBJ2-7
D gene: TRBD2
CDR3 protein: CASSSQAGAYEQYF
CDR3 DNA: TGTGCCAGCAGCTCCCAGGCGGGAGCATACGAGCAGTACTTC

clone size: once
V gene: TRBV5-6
J gene: TRBJ2-7
D gene: .
CDR3 protein: CASSLAEDEQYF
CDR3 DNA: TGTGCCAGCAGCTTGGCTGAGGACGAGCAGTACTTC

clone size: .
V gene: TRBV2
J gene: TRBJ2-1
D gene: .
CDR3 protein: CASKDRSSYNEQFF
CDR3 DNA: TGTGCCAGCAAAGACAGAAGCTCCTACAATGAGCAGTTCTTC

clone size: once
V gene: TRBV7-6
J gene: TRBJ1-1
D gene: .
CDR3 protein: CASSTRENTEAFF
CDR3 DNA: TGTGCCAGCAGCACGAGGGAGAACACTGAAGCTTTCTTT

clone size: .
V gene: TRBV19
J gene: TRBJ2-7
D gene: .
CDR3 protein: CASSIYGTTEQYF
CDR3 DNA: TGTGCCAGTAGTATTTACGGGACAACCGAGCAGTACTTC

clone size: .
V gene: TRBV12-3/TRBV12-4
J gene: TRBJ2-7
D gene: .
CDR3 protein: CASSPVNTVEQYF
CDR3 DNA: TGTGCCAGCAGCCCCGTCAACACCGTCGAGCAGTACTTC

clone size: .
V gene: TRBV11-1
J gene: TRBJ2-3
D gene: TRBD1
CDR3 protein: CASSPGGRSTDTQYF
CDR3 DNA: TGTGCCAGCAGCCCAGGGGGTAGGAGCACAGATACGCAGTATTTT

clone size: .
V gene: TRBV5-6
J gene: TRBJ2-5
D gene: .
CDR3 protein: CASSLAGDRGQETQYF
CDR3 DNA: TGTGCCAGCAGCTTGGCTGGGGATAGGGGCCAAGAGACCCAGTACTTC

clone size: .
V gene: TRBV4-1
J gene: TRBJ2-7
D gene: TRBD2
CDR3 protein: CASSHTTGLAAYEQYF
CDR3 DNA: TGCGCCAGCAGCCACACCACGGGACTAGCGGCCTACGAGCAGTACTTC

clone size: once
V gene: TRBV13
J gene: TRBJ2-2
D gene: TRBD1
CDR3 protein: CASSSLRQGVSTGELFF
CDR3 DNA: TGTGCCAGCAGCTCCCTCAGACAGGGGGTCAGCACCGGGGAGCTGTTTTTT

clone size: .
V gene: TRBV10-3
J gene: TRBJ1-2
D gene: .
CDR3 protein: CAISEIQGYGYTF
CDR3 DNA: TGTGCCATCAGTGAGATACAGGGATATGGCTACACCTTC

clone size: .
V gene: TRBV18
J gene: TRBJ1-2
D gene: TRBD1
CDR3 protein: CASSPPRDAQTGSEGYGYTF
CDR3 DNA: TGTGCCAGCTCACCACCCCGTGATGCACAGACAGGGTCAGAGGGCTATGGCTACACCTTC

clone size: .
V gene: TRBV9
J gene: TRBJ1-2
D gene: TRBD1
CDR3 protein: CASSRGTGRSDYGYTF
CDR3 DNA: TGTGCCAGCAGCAGAGGGACAGGGAGGTCGGACTATGGCTACACCTTC

clone size: .
V gene: TRBV9
J gene: TRBJ2-1
D gene: TRBD2
CDR3 protein: CASSAPSGRWSDEQFF
CDR3 DNA: TGTGCCAGCAGCGCCCCTAGCGGGAGATGGAGCGATGAGCAGTTCTTC

clone size: .
V gene: TRBV7-2
J gene: TRBJ2-3
D gene: .
CDR3 protein: CASSALSGAGQYF
CDR3 DNA: TGTGCCAGCAGCGCCCTCAGTGGGGCCGGGCAGTATTTT

clone size: .
V gene: TRBV10-1
J gene: TRBJ2-7
D gene: .
CDR3 protein: CASSDPLSYEQYF
CDR3 DNA: TGCGCCAGCAGTGACCCCCTCTCCTACGAGCAGTACTTC

clone size: .
V gene: TRBV6-6
J gene: TRBJ2-1
D gene: .
CDR3 protein: CASSLGLDEQFF
CDR3 DNA: TGTGCCAGCAGCCTGGGCCTGGATGAGCAGTTCTTC

clone size: .
V gene: TRBV12-3/TRBV12-4
J gene: TRBJ2-7
D gene: .
CDR3 protein: CASMTASSYEQYF
CDR3 DNA: TGTGCCAGCATGACAGCTTCCTCCTACGAGCAGTACTTC

clone size: .
V gene: TRBV20-1
J gene: TRBJ2-7
D gene: .
CDR3 protein: CSASPRGGSTYEQYF
CDR3 DNA: TGCAGTGCTAGTCCCCGAGGAGGGTCGACCTACGAGCAGTACTTC

clone size: .
V gene: TRBV19
J gene: TRBJ1-1
D gene: .
CDR3 protein: CASSAPGSTEAFF
CDR3 DNA: TGTGCCAGTAGTGCCCCGGGAAGCACTGAAGCTTTCTTT

clone size: .
V gene: TRBV13
J gene: TRBJ2-5
D gene: .
CDR3 protein: CASSLGGLLVQETQYF
CDR3 DNA: TGTGCCAGCAGCTTAGGCGGTTTATTGGTCCAAGAGACCCAGTACTTC

clone size: .
V gene: TRBV18
J gene: TRBJ1-3
D gene: TRBD1
CDR3 protein: CASSPGQGARGNTIYF
CDR3 DNA: TGTGCCAGCTCACCAGGACAGGGGGCGCGTGGAAACACCATATATTTT

clone size: .
V gene: TRBV6-5
J gene: TRBJ1-2
D gene: TRBD1
CDR3 protein: CASVGTGNYGYTF
CDR3 DNA: TGTGCCAGCGTCGGGACAGGGAACTATGGCTACACCTTC

clone size: few
V gene: TRBV11-1
J gene: TRBJ1-1
D gene: .
CDR3 protein: CACSGGNTEAFF
CDR3 DNA: TGTGCCTGTTCCGGCGGGAACACTGAAGCTTTCTTT

clone size: .
V gene: TRBV19
J gene: TRBJ1-2
D gene: TRBD1
CDR3 protein: CASSTFGGTAPRGYTF
CDR3 DNA: TGTGCCAGTAGTACCTTTGGGGGGACAGCCCCGCGTGGCTACACCTTC

clone size: .
V gene: TRBV27
J gene: TRBJ1-3
D gene: .
CDR3 protein: CASSSTNSGNTIYF
CDR3 DNA: TGTGCCAGCAGCTCCACTAACTCTGGAAACACCATATATTTT

clone size: few
V gene: TRBV11-2
J gene: TRBJ2-7
D gene: .
CDR3 protein: CASSLGPAAQGYEQYF
CDR3 DNA: TGTGCCAGCAGCTTAGGGCCCGCGGCCCAAGGCTACGAGCAGTACTTC